These T cell receptor beta chains were read from a single sample in a study of beta chain features in type 1 diabetes. Clones were sequenced by immunoSEQ multiplex PCR, and TCRdb holds only the in-frame ones, with some missing. The repertoire includes about 410,000 clones, over 11% of them detected once, and about 0.034% sits in the top ten. The sequencing input was naive CD4+ T cells from blood. The source is a man younger than 45 in good health. The CDR3 runs from the conserved cysteine through the conserved F or W. D genes are given only for firm matches. Clone size is shown for a subset of rows, as once, few, many or a class of expanded clone.

v_gene,abundance,j_gene,d_gene,CDR3nt,CDR3aa
TRBV29-1,few,TRBJ2-3,NA,TGCAGCGGCTCCGCCCCTCACGATACGCAGTATTTT,CSGSAPHDTQYF
TRBV5-1,NA,TRBJ2-5,TRBD2,TGCGCCAGCAGCTTGCACCTAGCGGGTCGGCAAGAGACCCAGTACTTC,CASSLHLAGRQETQYF
TRBV23-1,NA,TRBJ1-1,NA,TGCGCCAGCAGTCAATCGGCAGAAATTTGGACTGAAGCTTTCTTT,CASSQSAEIWTEAFF
TRBV29-1,NA,TRBJ1-2,NA,TGCAGCGTTGGAGAGGGTGGCTACACCTTC,CSVGEGGYTF
TRBV9,few,TRBJ2-1,TRBD2,TGTGCCAGCAGCGTAGTCCCGCCCTTAGCGGGAGGGTCGAATGAGCAGTTCTTC,CASSVVPPLAGGSNEQFF
TRBV4-2,few,TRBJ2-1,TRBD2,TGTGCCAGCAGCCAAGGCGGGAGGGCCCCCTCCTACAATGAGCAGTTCTTC,CASSQGGRAPSYNEQFF
TRBV7-2,few,TRBJ2-5,NA,TGTGCCAGCAGCCCCCGGGCCCAAGAGACCCAGTACTTC,CASSPRAQETQYF
TRBV11-2,NA,TRBJ2-1,NA,TGTGCCAGCAGCTCCCCCCGGGGGGCCATTGGCAATGAGCAGTTCTTC,CASSSPRGAIGNEQFF
TRBV7-9,few,TRBJ2-1,TRBD2,TGTGCCAGCAGCCCCCTAGCGGTAACGGGCAATGAGCAGTTCTTC,CASSPLAVTGNEQFF
TRBV7-9,NA,TRBJ1-4,TRBD1,TGTGCCAGCAGCTGGACAGGGAGAATATCGGGGTCTAATGAAAAACTGTTTTTT,CASSWTGRISGSNEKLFF
TRBV5-4,NA,TRBJ2-5,NA,TGTGCCAGCAGCTTGGCTCGGGAGACCCAGTACTTC,CASSLARETQYF
TRBV4-2,NA,TRBJ2-1,TRBD2,TGTGCCAGCAGCCTCCTCGCTAGCGGCCCCGGGGATGAGCAGTTCTTC,CASSLLASGPGDEQFF
TRBV7-2,NA,TRBJ2-2,NA,TGTGCCAGCAGCCTAATCGTGTCTCGAACCCCGAGGAGGCTGTTTTTT,CASSLIVSRTPRRLFF